The present entry profiles one T cell receptor beta chain with its context. The data were obtained in a study of OX40 agonist ivuxolimab in advanced cancers. The table came from immunoSEQ multiplex PCR; TCRdb's copy has only in-frame clones and leaves some out. The top ten hold approximately 2.8% of the sample, which has about 70,000 clones, roughly 90% seen once. Germline V CDR1 and CDR2: SQVTM, ANQGSEA. The CDR3 consists of 12 residues. V shed 2 bases and J shed 6 bases, with 10 bases lying between them. The sequence derives from an adult with an advanced solid tumor such as melanoma, head and neck, liver or kidney cancer. The chain joins TRBV29-1 to TRBJ1-2; a weak D match, TRBD1 (6 bases). This specimen was CD4+ or CD8+ T cells sorted from blood, taken in a trial of the OX40 agonist ivuxolimab. DNA of the CDR3: TGCAGCGTTGAATGGACAGTGAATGGCTACACCTTC. Protein: CSVEWTVNGYTF.